This T cell receptor beta chain emerged from a study of T cell responses to AZD1222 COVID-19 vaccine. Clones were read by immunoSEQ multiplex PCR, and TCRdb kept only the in-frame ones, dropping some. The repertoire has some 130,000 clones, 70% to 90% of them found once; the top ten carry about 1.9%. As regards this clone: Its specificity is not known.

General study results and limits: Sampling that yielded the repertoires occurred only after the peak T cell response.

The V gene lost 2 bases and the J gene lost 6 bases, with 11 bases spanning the gap. The CDR3 has 14 residues. CDR1 is MNHEY and CDR2 is SMNVEV in the germline V gene (reference sequence). The sequence came from an adult in good health. This sample comprised peripheral blood, obtained on day 0 of AZD1222 vaccination. The J gene is TRBJ2-1, the V gene TRBV27, with D perhaps matching TRBD2 (6 bases). In DNA, the CDR3 is TGTGCCAGCAGTTTAGCGGGATGGGGCAATGAGCAGTTCTTC. It specifies CASSLAGWGNEQFF.